This TCR beta chain originates from a study of shared clonotypes between healthy human individuals. Whole-study findings and limits: Naive subsets, compared against memory subsets, generally had larger estimated richness values.

Trimming cost V 0 bases and J 3 bases, with 6 bases left between them. Germline loops: CDR1 SGDLS, CDR2 YYNGEE. The CDR3 length is 13 residues. Assay used: immunoSEQ multiplex PCR; TCRdb lists only in-frame clones, some missing. The top ten hold 15% to 20% of the sample, which has about 330,000 clones, around 86% seen once. This clone has more than one count but fewer than ten. Its target is not known. A much larger clone differs by one base, so this may be a read error. This sample includes further DNA sequences coding for the same CDR3. This TCR came from a man between 18 and 35 years old in good health. The chain is built from TRBV9 and TRBJ1-1; the D is unclear. The sample taken for sequencing was memory CD8+ T cells sorted from blood. Described subset: CD45RO+ cells pooled with CCR7-negative TemRA cells. In DNA form, the CDR3 reads TGTGCCAGCAGCGTAGGTGGGGACACTGAAGCTTTCTTT. Its translation: CASSVGGDTEAFF.